This TCR beta chain comes out of a study of siplizumab effects on memory and regulatory T cells. The study's findings and limits: In siplizumab cultures, the suppressive function of proliferating Tregs remained unconfirmed. Siplizumab brought about a significant reduction in alloreactive sequences traceable to unstimulated CD4+ memory cells.

The method was immunoSEQ multiplex PCR; TCRdb's version includes in-frame clones alone and lacks a portion of them. This table has some 100,000 clones, around 92% appearing once. This CDR3 has 14 residues. The germline V gene encodes CDR1 SQVTM and CDR2 ANQGSEA. V lost 7 bases and J lost 7; bases outside the gene matches: 10. Regarding this clone: Its antigen remains unknown.

The sample consisted of CD4+ T cells sorted from blood. The TCR originated in a human donor in good health. Some clones in this sample may be carry-over from other donors' samples. The V gene is TRBV29-1, the J gene TRBJ2-1; 10 bases align to TRBD1. This CDR3 is CSASTGGAGNEQFF. CDR3 sequence (DNA): TGCAGCGCCTCGACAGGGGGCGCGGGGAATGAGCAGTTCTTC.